A selection of T cell receptor beta chains follows, all from one sample in a study of blood T cell repertoires in COVID-19. TCRdb's copy holds only in-frame clones and misses some; the assay was immunoSEQ multiplex PCR. The sample holds around 250,000 clones, 91% seen once. Specimen: PBMCs or T cells enriched from blood (not recorded which). The receptors stem from a human donor in a cohort exposed to, infected with or recovered from COVID-19 (not recorded which). The donor label of this sample is uncertain. The CDR3 runs from the conserved cysteine through the conserved F or W. A D gene is named only where the DNA matches it firmly. Where a row states a size, it is once, few, many or the class of an expanded clone; other rows omit it.

clone size	V gene	J gene	D gene	CDR3 protein	CDR3 DNA
once	TRBV4-3	TRBJ1-3	TRBD1	CASSRTGLGYPGNTIYF	TGCGCCAGCAGCCGGACAGGGCTAGGCTATCCTGGAAACACCATATATTTT
.	TRBV4-1	TRBJ2-7	.	CASSQIFGQNYEQYF	TGCGCCAGCAGTCAAATTTTCGGACAGAACTACGAGCAGTACTTC
.	TRBV18	TRBJ1-2	TRBD1	CASSTGAENYGYTF	TGTGCCAGCTCGACAGGGGCGGAAAACTATGGCTACACCTTC
.	TRBV7-8	TRBJ1-3	.	CASSPPGGSPGNTIYF	TGTGCCAGCAGCCCACCTGGTGGCAGTCCTGGAAACACCATATATTTT
.	TRBV5-1	TRBJ2-1	TRBD2	CASSLAGLSYNEQFF	TGCGCCAGCAGCTTAGCGGGGCTTTCCTACAATGAGCAGTTCTTC
.	TRBV5-6	TRBJ1-1	TRBD1	CASSGDRVNTEAFF	TGTGCCAGCAGCGGGGACAGGGTGAACACTGAAGCTTTCTTT
.	TRBV7-9	TRBJ2-2	.	CASSVDITGELFF	TGTGCCAGCAGCGTGGACATCACCGGGGAGCTGTTTTTT
.	TRBV5-1	TRBJ2-7	TRBD1	CASSPGQSFVGQYF	TGCGCCAGCAGCCCGGGACAGTCCTTCGTGGGGCAGTACTTC
.	TRBV7-8	TRBJ2-5	.	CASSFERVPKTQYF	TGTGCCAGCAGCTTCGAGCGGGTACCCAAGACCCAGTACTTC
.	TRBV19	TRBJ1-5	.	CASSMPGGKPQHF	TGTGCCAGTAGTATGCCGGGGGGCAAGCCCCAGCATTTT
once	TRBV4-2	TRBJ2-7	TRBD2	CASSQGVAGLDYEQYF	TGTGCCAGCAGCCAAGGCGTAGCGGGACTCGACTACGAGCAGTACTTC
once	TRBV10-3	TRBJ1-1	.	CAIRGGNTEAFF	TGTGCCATCAGGGGGGGGAACACTGAAGCTTTCTTT
.	TRBV19	TRBJ1-6	.	CASRGRVVDSPLHF	TGTGCCAGTAGGGGCAGGGTGGTTGATTCACCCCTCCACTTT
once	TRBV11-2	TRBJ1-2	TRBD1	CASSLDEADRVYGYTF	TGTGCCAGCAGCTTAGATGAAGCCGACAGGGTTTATGGCTACACCTTC
.	TRBV4-2	TRBJ2-5	TRBD1	CASSQEGQGPRETQYF	TGTGCCAGCAGCCAAGAAGGACAGGGCCCGAGGGAGACCCAGTACTTC
.	TRBV9	TRBJ1-2	.	CASSLVTGGYTF	TGTGCCAGCAGCTTAGTGACTGGTGGCTACACCTTC
.	TRBV4-1	TRBJ1-2	.	CASSLGFREIGRGYGYTF	TGCGCCAGCAGCCTCGGGTTTAGGGAAATCGGTCGGGGATATGGCTACACCTTC
.	TRBV7-3	TRBJ1-1	.	CASSVDRDTEAFF	TGTGCCAGCAGCGTAGACAGAGACACTGAAGCTTTCTTT
.	TRBV2	TRBJ2-7	.	CASSAPGHGSYEQYF	TGTGCCAGCAGTGCCCCGGGACATGGGTCCTACGAGCAGTACTTC
.	TRBV7-8	TRBJ1-3	TRBD1	CASSSRTGVNTIYF	TGTGCCAGCAGTTCCCGGACAGGGGTAAACACCATATATTTT
once	TRBV12-3/TRBV12-4	TRBJ1-5	.	CASSLASGPQHF	TGTGCCAGCAGTTTAGCTTCGGGACCCCAGCATTTT
.	TRBV7-6	TRBJ1-2	TRBD1	CASSLVTGDVYTF	TGTGCCAGCAGCTTAGTGACAGGGGACGTATACACCTTC
.	TRBV18	TRBJ1-1	.	CASSPRQSEAFF	TGTGCCAGCTCACCACGTCAGTCTGAAGCTTTCTTT
.	TRBV29-1	TRBJ1-3	TRBD1	CSVEAGQFGNTIYF	TGCAGCGTTGAGGCGGGACAGTTTGGAAACACCATATATTTT
.	TRBV30	TRBJ1-2	.	CASNTGGNTF	TGTGCCTCCAACACAGGCGGCAACACCTTC
.	TRBV19	TRBJ1-1	TRBD1	CASTRDRLNTEAFF	TGTGCCAGTACCAGGGACAGACTGAACACTGAAGCTTTCTTT
.	TRBV7-2	TRBJ1-1	TRBD1	CASRGQSNTEAFF	TGTGCCAGCAGGGGACAGTCGAACACTGAAGCTTTCTTT
once	TRBV19	TRBJ1-4	.	CASKTATNEKLFF	TGTGCCAGTAAGACAGCAACTAATGAAAAACTGTTTTTT
.	TRBV4-3	TRBJ2-5	TRBD2	CASSQDRGSGRETQYF	TGCGCCAGCAGCCAAGATCGCGGGAGCGGTCGAGAGACCCAGTACTTC